Given below is one TCR beta chain in context. The data stem from a study of T cell changes during pregnancy in multiple sclerosis. After removal of 0 bases from V and 17 bases from J, the junction contained 9 bases not matched to a gene. Per the germline V gene, CDR1 is PRHDT and CDR2 is FYEKMQ (reference sequence). The CDR3 sequence is 13 residues long. Some clones are missing from TCRdb's copy, which holds only in-frame ones; the method was immunoSEQ multiplex PCR. The sample includes some 70,000 clones, approximately 90% of them seen just once. The sequences come from peripheral blood, collected in the third trimester of pregnancy. This TCR came from a female donor with multiple sclerosis, enrolled in a pregnancy study. The chain joins TRBV13 to TRBJ1-4; 7 nucleotides agree with TRBD1. CDR3 sequence (DNA): TGTGCCAGCAGCTTAGGCTCCACCGGGACAGTATTTTTT. Amino acids: CASSLGSTGTVFF.